The 20 T cell receptor beta chains listed next were all sequenced from one sample in a study of vaccination and CD4 T cells after COVID-19. Sample treatment: approximately 11-day PBMC culture with coronavirus spike peptide pools or control peptides (ViraFEST assay). Before the COVID-19 pandemic (2011-2018), CD4+ T cells were obtained from the unexposed donor. The Oncomine TCR Beta short-read assay was what sequenced the DNA obtained from cultured CD4+ T cells. From cultured CD4+ T cells, genomic DNA was extracted. Using its own MiXCR run on the PCR reads, TCRdb lists one record per CDR3 protein. The table has some 9,700 distinct CDR3 sequences, nearly 35% seen once. These receptors are not linked to any known antigen. The sequenced sample consisted of CD4+ T cells from blood, cultured in vitro. Source of these receptors: a human donor in good health.

This CDR3 is CASSPERTGVSGANVLTF. CDR3 sequence (DNA): TGTGCCAGCTCACCAGAAAGAACAGGGGTTTCTGGGGCCAACGTCCTGACTTTC. The V and J genes are TRBV18 and TRBJ2-6; 7 nucleotides align to TRBD1. CDR1 and CDR2 from the germline V gene are KGHSH and LQKENI. Trimming cost V 2 bases and J 1 base; bases outside gene matches: 8. This CDR3 spans 18 amino acids.

This clonotype has just a few counts. The chain couples TRBV10-3 to TRBJ2-7; 7 positions match TRBD2. V shed 2 bases and J 2 bases; nucleotides not matched to a gene: 6. CDR3 length equals 15 residues. Per germline, CDR1 ENHRY and CDR2 SYGVKD. The CDR3 nucleotides are TGTGCCATCAGTGAGAGCTCTAGCGGAGCCTACGAGCAGTACTTC. Its translation: CAISESSSGAYEQYF.

The chain links TRBV10-3 to TRBJ2-1; 8 nucleotides line up with TRBD2. V trimming: 3 bases; J trimming: 0 bases; junction bases outside the gene matches: 7. The CDR3 is 17 residues long. CDR1 and CDR2 (germline): ENHRY, SYGVKD. This CDR3 is CAISDGREVSSYNEQFF. CDR3 bases: TGTGCCATCAGTGACGGGAGGGAGGTGAGCTCCTACAATGAGCAGTTCTTC.

The chain employs TRBV7-2 and TRBJ2-7; TRBD2 aligns across 14 bases. The V and J ends lost 1 base and 10 bases, in that order; junction bases with no gene match: 3. The CDR3 extends over 14 amino acids. Germline values: CDR1 SGHTA, CDR2 FQGNSA. The CDR3 reads CASSLGGLAGVQYF. In DNA form, the CDR3 reads TGTGCCAGCAGCTTAGGGGGACTAGCGGGAGTTCAGTACTTC.

This chain links TRBV27 with TRBJ1-5, with D possibly TRBD1 on 5 matching bases. V gave up 5 bases and J gave up 0 bases, with 8 bases separating them. The CDR3 runs 14 residues. Looked up from germline, CDR1 is MNHEY and CDR2 is SMNVEV (reference sequence). The CDR3 sequence is CASSTGLSNQPQHF. CDR3 coding DNA: TGTGCCAGCAGTACAGGTCTTAGCAATCAGCCCCAGCATTTT.

This clonotype was recorded a few times. The rearrangement links TRBV24-1 to TRBJ2-1; D call uncertain. Germline loops: CDR1 KGHDR, CDR2 SFDVKD. Between the trimmed V and J ends, which lost 3 bases and 9 bases, there was a span of 8 bases. The CDR3 is 12 amino acids. CDR3 DNA sequence: TGTGCCACCAGTGATAGATCGGGTGAGCAGTTCTTC. The encoded protein is CATSDRSGEQFF.

This clonotype is medium-sized by share. J is TRBJ1-2 and V is TRBV21-1. TRBV21-1 constitutes a pseudogene. The CDR3 consists of 14 residues. CDR3 in amino acids: CASSKVGANYGYTF. DNA for the CDR3: TGTGCCAGCAGCAAAGTGGGAGCTAACTATGGCTACACCTTC.

J is TRBJ2-5 and V is TRBV28, with D possibly being TRBD1 (5 bases). Germline-derived CDR1 and CDR2 are MDHEN and SYDVKM. This CDR3 has 14 amino acids. The V and J ends lost 5 bases and 1 base respectively, with 11 bases between them. CDR3 coding DNA: TGTGCCAGCAGTGCGGACATCTTCCAAGAGACCCAGTACTTC. Amino acids: CASSADIFQETQYF.

With respect to this clonotype: An end of the junction differs from the germline gene, which may be a read error. V usage is TRBV6-1 and J usage is TRBJ2-3, with 7 bases matching TRBD2. Germline loops: CDR1 MNHNS, CDR2 SASEGT. The CDR3 spans 17 residues. CDR3: CASSAQFETSGLVRRNF. CDR3 coding DNA: TGTGCCAGCAGTGCACAATTCGAGACATCCGGACTAGTCAGGCGAAATTTT.

The rearrangement joins TRBV30 to TRBJ2-7, with D maybe TRBD2 (6 bases). CDR1 is GTSNPN, CDR2 SVGIG, per germline (reference sequence). CDR3 length: 15 residues. Deletions cut 3 bases from V and 2 bases from J, with 17 bases between. The CDR3 loop reads CAWRDHTSSPYEQYF. As DNA, the CDR3 is TGTGCCTGGAGGGACCATACTAGCAGCCCCTACGAGCAGTACTTC.

This clonotype occurred once. This chain links TRBV4-3 with TRBJ1-1, with 7 bases identical to TRBD1. Germline V gene lookup returns CDR1 LGHNA and CDR2 YSLEER. The CDR3 spans 14 residues. J gave up 2 bases and V 4 bases, and 4 bases lay outside the gene matches. The CDR3 DNA is TGCGCCAGCAGCCGGAACAGGGGAAACACTGAAGCTTTCTTT. Amino acids: CASSRNRGNTEAFF.

By share of the sample, this clonotype is medium-sized. V usage is TRBV20-1 and J usage is TRBJ1-2; D might be TRBD1 (5 bases). Trimming took 1 base from V and 4 from J, leaving 16 bases between them. The CDR3 is 15 residues long. Looked up from germline, CDR1 is DFQATT and CDR2 is SNEGSKA (reference sequence). The CDR3: CSARVRGARGYGYTF. Written as DNA, the CDR3 is TGCAGTGCTAGAGTTCGCGGGGCGCGGGGCTATGGCTACACCTTC.

By proportion, this clonotype is medium-sized. This chain uses TRBV6-1 with TRBJ2-7; D may be TRBD1 (5 bases). The CDR3 covers 15 residues. Germline lookup yields CDR1 MNHNS and CDR2 SASEGT. With 5 bases removed from V and 0 bases from J, the gap between germline ends came to 14 bases. The CDR3 sequence is CASSNRHQSSYEQYF. For the CDR3, the DNA is TGTGCCAGCAGTAACAGGCATCAGAGCTCCTACGAGCAGTACTTC.

CDR3 in amino acids: CASRSSGDREAFF. The DNA of the CDR3 is TGTGCCAGCAGAAGTTCCGGGGACAGGGAAGCTTTCTTT. The chain combines TRBV27 with TRBJ1-1; TRBD1 agrees at 8 bases. The junction had 8 bases not matched to a gene; V was cut back by 6 bases and J by 8 bases. The CDR3 is 13 residues long. The germline V gene encodes CDR1 MNHEY and CDR2 SMNVEV (reference sequence).

The rearrangement uses TRBV29-1 and TRBJ2-1; no reliable D call. CDR1 and CDR2 from the germline V gene are SQVTM and ANQGSEA. CDR3 size: 15 residues. The ends were cut back, 5 bases at V and 0 bases at J, with 14 bases in the middle. CDR3: CSVSQALSSYNEQFF. The CDR3 DNA follows: TGCAGCGTTAGCCAAGCGCTGAGCTCCTACAATGAGCAGTTCTTC.

V and J are TRBV11-2 and TRBJ1-1; D not resolved. CDR3 length: 15 residues. V gave up 3 bases and J gave up 1 base, with 12 bases separating them. CDR1 and CDR2 from the germline V gene are SGHAT and FQNNGV. The CDR3 loop reads CASSFIHSENTEAFF. Here the CDR3 DNA reads TGTGCCAGCAGCTTTATCCACAGTGAGAACACTGAAGCTTTCTTT.

The table lists this clonotype with a few counts. The V call is TRBV7-2, the J call TRBJ2-7; D remains unclear. The V and J ends lost 5 bases and 3 bases respectively, with 5 bases between them. CDR1 and CDR2 from the germline V gene are SGHTA and FQGNSA. The CDR3 runs to 11 residues. The CDR3 nucleotides are TGTGCCAGCAGCCGAAACTACGAGCAGTACTTC. Its translation is CASSRNYEQYF.

The table lists this clonotype with a few counts. The junction and the germline gene differ at one end; a read error may be behind it. V is TRBV7-8 and J is TRBJ1-4; tentatively, D is TRBD1 (5 bases). CDR1 and CDR2 (germline): SGHVS, FQNEAQ. The CDR3 covers 15 residues. The CDR3: CASTLGTPTNEKLFF. The CDR3 DNA reads as TGTGCCAGCACCTTAGGGACCCCAACTAATGAAAAACTGTTTTTT.

This chain links TRBV20-1 with TRBJ2-1, with TRBD2 identical over 11 bases. Trimming at V came to 5 bases and at J to 7 bases, leaving 13 bases not matched to a gene. The germline V gene encodes CDR1 DFQATT and CDR2 SNEGSKA (reference sequence). This CDR3 region has 16 residues. The CDR3 DNA sequence: TGCAGTGCTCCAAGAAAGGCTAGCGGGAGGTGGAATGAGCAGTTCTTC. Its translation is CSAPRKASGRWNEQFF.

The CDR3 reads CASSYSGGSNTGELFF. In DNA, the CDR3 is TGTGCCAGCAGTTACTCAGGAGGATCGAACACCGGGGAGCTGTTTTTT. The chain combines TRBV6-2 or TRBV6-3 with TRBJ2-2, with a tentative D call TRBD2 (5 bases). This CDR3 has 16 residues. Germline V gene data show CDR1 as MNHEY and CDR2 as SVGEGT. The V and J ends lost 0 bases and 0 bases respectively, with 8 bases between them.